A selection of T cell receptor beta chains follows, all from one sample in a study of T cell responses to AZD1222 COVID-19 vaccine. TCRdb keeps only in-frame clones here, not all; method: immunoSEQ multiplex PCR. The table shows approximately 130,000 clones, with roughly 85% occurring only once. The material sequenced was peripheral blood, taken on day 0 of AZD1222 vaccination. The origin of the receptors is an adult in good health. Both conserved end residues are part of each CDR3. Fields, in order: V gene, D gene, J gene, clone size, CDR3 protein, CDR3 DNA. The D gene is left open where the match is weak. The size entry is marked missing in some rows and otherwise reads once, few, many or a size class.

TRBV5-1	NA	TRBJ2-1	once	CASSLASQEGNEQFF	TGCGCCAGCAGCTTGGCTTCCCAAGAAGGCAATGAGCAGTTCTTC
TRBV5-1	NA	TRBJ1-4	few	CATGRGSEKLFF	TGCGCCACTGGGAGGGGGAGTGAAAAACTGTTTTTT
TRBV5-5	NA	TRBJ2-2	NA	CASSLRHLVNTGELFF	TGTGCCAGCAGCCTTCGACACCTAGTAAACACCGGGGAGCTGTTTTTT
TRBV7-8	NA	TRBJ1-5	NA	CASSSRRAGLGAQPQHF	TGTGCCAGCAGCTCAAGACGGGCCGGGCTGGGGGCTCAGCCCCAGCATTTT
TRBV12-3/TRBV12-4	NA	TRBJ1-4	NA	CASSLEAEKLFF	TGTGCCAGCAGTTTAGAAGCTGAAAAACTGTTTTTT
TRBV28	NA	TRBJ2-6	NA	CASSQNRRASGANVLTF	TGTGCCAGCAGTCAAAATCGCCGGGCCTCTGGGGCCAACGTCCTGACTTTC
TRBV7-7	TRBD2	TRBJ2-3	NA	CASSLGTSGSTDTQYF	TGTGCTAGCAGCCTTGGGACTAGCGGGAGCACAGATACGCAGTATTTT
TRBV27	TRBD1	TRBJ2-4	NA	CASSRDRGDIQYF	TGTGCCAGCAGTCGCGACAGGGGAGACATTCAGTACTTC
TRBV11-3	NA	TRBJ1-1	NA	CASSFEAAEAFF	TGTGCCAGCAGCTTCGAGGCGGCCGAAGCTTTCTTT
TRBV10-3	TRBD1	TRBJ2-7	NA	CAIQSPDREKQYF	TGTGCCATCCAGAGTCCGGACAGGGAGAAACAGTACTTC
TRBV19	NA	TRBJ2-1	NA	CASSGLKLEQFF	TGTGCCAGTAGCGGACTGAAATTAGAGCAGTTCTTC
TRBV27	TRBD1	TRBJ1-4	NA	CASSRQGSNEKLFF	TGTGCCAGCAGTCGACAGGGGAGTAATGAAAAACTGTTTTTT
TRBV5-1	NA	TRBJ1-1	NA	CASSFGSTEAFF	TGCGCCAGCAGCTTCGGGAGCACTGAAGCTTTCTTT
TRBV4-3	NA	TRBJ2-3	NA	CASSQANSWYF	TGCGCCAGCAGCCAAGCCAACTCGTGGTATTTT
TRBV6-4	NA	TRBJ2-7	many	CASSASGMGEQYF	TGTGCCAGCAGTGCTTCTGGCATGGGCGAGCAGTACTTC
TRBV11-3	NA	TRBJ2-1	once	CASTNVTEQFF	TGTGCCAGCACCAACGTCACGGAGCAGTTCTTC
TRBV5-1	TRBD1	TRBJ2-4	NA	CASSPQTGMPQNIQYF	TGCGCCAGCAGCCCTCAGACAGGGATGCCGCAAAACATTCAGTACTTC
TRBV3-1/TRBV3-2	TRBD1	TRBJ1-6	NA	CASSARGDNSPLHF	TGTGCCAGCTCGGCCAGGGGGGATAATTCACCCCTCCACTTT
TRBV3-1/TRBV3-2	TRBD1	TRBJ1-6	NA	CASGGQGGSPLHF	TGTGCCAGCGGGGGACAGGGCGGTTCACCCCTCCACTTT
TRBV5-1	NA	TRBJ1-1	NA	CASSPTYGAGITEAFF	TGCGCCAGCAGCCCTACTTACGGGGCCGGGATCACTGAAGCTTTCTTT
TRBV28	NA	TRBJ1-1	once	CASIGTPNMNTEAFF	TGTGCCAGCATAGGGACACCTAATATGAACACTGAAGCTTTCTTT
TRBV19	NA	TRBJ2-3	NA	CASSITVIGTDTQYF	TGTGCCAGTAGTATTACAGTCATTGGAACAGATACGCAGTATTTT
TRBV14	NA	TRBJ1-2	NA	CASSQDSARGRAYGYTF	TGTGCCAGCAGCCAAGATTCGGCACGGGGGAGGGCCTATGGCTACACCTTC
TRBV9	NA	TRBJ2-2	NA	CASRRDPGEVGELFF	TGTGCCAGCCGCAGAGACCCCGGGGAGGTCGGGGAGCTGTTTTTT
TRBV3-1/TRBV3-2	TRBD1	TRBJ1-2	NA	CASSRKQGVGYTF	TGTGCCAGCAGCCGCAAACAGGGGGTGGGCTACACCTTC
TRBV19	NA	TRBJ1-5	NA	CASTGDSNQPQHF	TGTGCCAGTACGGGAGATAGCAATCAGCCCCAGCATTTT
TRBV4-2	NA	TRBJ1-5	once	CASSQELGVGDQPQHF	TGTGCCAGCAGCCAAGAATTGGGGGTAGGGGATCAGCCCCAGCATTTT
TRBV7-8	TRBD1	TRBJ2-7	NA	CASSLGTGYAYEQYF	TGTGCCAGCAGCTTAGGGACAGGTTATGCCTACGAGCAGTACTTC
TRBV19	TRBD2	TRBJ2-1	NA	CATKRMTSGFYNEQFF	TGTGCCACAAAAAGGATGACTAGCGGATTCTACAATGAGCAGTTCTTC
TRBV10-1	NA	TRBJ2-3	NA	CASSDLVYRSSTDTQYF	TGCGCCAGCAGTGACCTTGTCTACCGTTCTAGCACAGATACGCAGTATTTT
TRBV6-5	NA	TRBJ1-1	once	CASSPGRANTEAFF	TGTGCCAGCAGTCCGGGACGGGCGAACACTGAAGCTTTCTTT
TRBV14	TRBD1	TRBJ1-2	NA	CASSQGQNYGYTF	TGTGCCAGCAGCCAGGGACAGAACTATGGCTACACCTTC
TRBV7-2	NA	TRBJ2-5	NA	CASSLQAHGETQYF	TGTGCCAGCAGCTTACAAGCCCACGGCGAGACCCAGTACTTC
TRBV20-1	NA	TRBJ1-2	NA	CSARFGNGYTF	TGCAGTGCTAGATTCGGGAACGGCTACACCTTC
TRBV27	NA	TRBJ2-1	once	CASSSATNYNEQFF	TGTGCCAGCAGTTCCGCAACTAACTACAATGAGCAGTTCTTC
TRBV7-2	NA	TRBJ2-7	NA	CASSRVPNYEQYF	TGTGCCAGCAGCCGTGTACCTAACTACGAGCAGTACTTC
TRBV14	NA	TRBJ1-4	NA	CASSYMTENEKLFF	TGTGCCAGCAGCTACATGACAGAGAATGAAAAACTGTTTTTT
TRBV9	TRBD1	TRBJ1-4	NA	CASSGTGGREKLFF	TGTGCCAGCAGCGGGACAGGGGGACGGGAAAAACTGTTTTTT